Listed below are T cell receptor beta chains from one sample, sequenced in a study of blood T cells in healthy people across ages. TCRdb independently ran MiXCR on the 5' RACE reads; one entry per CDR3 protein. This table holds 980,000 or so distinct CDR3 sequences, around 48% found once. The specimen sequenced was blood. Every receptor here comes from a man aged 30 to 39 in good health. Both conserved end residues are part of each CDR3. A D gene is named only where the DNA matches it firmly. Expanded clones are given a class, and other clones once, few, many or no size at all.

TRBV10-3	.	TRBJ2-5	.	TGTGCCATCAGTGAGGTAGCGGCACAAGAGACCCAGTACTTC	CAISEVAAQETQYF
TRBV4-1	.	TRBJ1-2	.	TGCGCCAGCAGCCTCGACAGCTCGACTAACTATGGCTACACCTTC	CASSLDSSTNYGYTF
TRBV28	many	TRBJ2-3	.	TGTGCCAGCAGCTTGGGGACGGTCAGCACAGATACGCAGTATTTT	CASSLGTVSTDTQYF
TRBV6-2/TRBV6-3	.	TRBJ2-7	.	TGTGCCAGCAGTTCCCCGGCAGGGGGGGCCTACGAGCAGTACTTC	CASSSPAGGAYEQYF
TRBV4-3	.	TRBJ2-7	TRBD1	TGCGCCAGCAGCCAAGATGCAGGGACAGGGAGCACCTACGAGCAGTACTTC	CASSQDAGTGSTYEQYF
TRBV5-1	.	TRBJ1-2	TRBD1	TGCGCCAGCAGCCCCAGCGGGACAGGAGTCTATGGCTACACCTTC	CASSPSGTGVYGYTF
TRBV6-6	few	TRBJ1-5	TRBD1	TGTGCCAGCAGTCCGGGACAGGGGGCGCGTCAGCCCCAGCATTTT	CASSPGQGARQPQHF
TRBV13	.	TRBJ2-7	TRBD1	TGTGCCAGCAGCCTACGACTGACAGGGGGCTACGAGCAGTACTTC	CASSLRLTGGYEQYF
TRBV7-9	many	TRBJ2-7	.	TGTGCCAGCAGTTCATTAGGCGAGCAGTACTTC	CASSSLGEQYF
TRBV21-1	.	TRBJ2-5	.	TGTGCCAGCAGCAACCTTGATAACGGGAGGGATGAGACCCAGTACTTC	CASSNLDNGRDETQYF